The 19 T cell receptor beta chains below all came from one sample that was sequenced in a study of blood T cells in healthy people across ages. Primers used in a second PCR of roughly 7 to 12 cycles were a sample-barcoded 5' primer and a J-beta primer mix. TCRdb re-called the 5' RACE reads with MiXCR, one entry per CDR3 protein. The repertoire holds about 1.8 million distinct CDR3 sequences, with 40% to 55% as singletons. The sample consisted of blood. The receptors were sampled from a woman aged 40 to 50 in good health.

This clonotype was observed a few times. The chain is built from TRBV6-5 and TRBJ2-5, with D perhaps matching TRBD1 (5 bases). CDR1 and CDR2 from the germline V gene are MNHEY and SVGAGI. V was cut by 7 bases and J by 1 base, with 13 bases left in between. The CDR3 has 14 residues. The DNA of the CDR3 is TGTGCCAGCATTAAGGGGCTCGGCCAAGAGACCCAGTACTTC. This encodes CASIKGLGQETQYF.

The J gene is TRBJ2-6, the V gene TRBV20-1; 12 bases fit TRBD2. This CDR3 has 18 residues. The germline gives CDR1 DFQATT, CDR2 SNEGSKA (reference sequence). V lost 3 bases, J lost 0 bases, and 6 bases stayed unmatched. The CDR3: CSASTQLAGGSGANVLTF. The CDR3 DNA sequence: TGCAGTGCTAGTACCCAACTAGCGGGGGGCTCTGGGGCCAACGTCCTGACTTTC.

This clonotype was detected only a few times. The chain recombines TRBV6-5 with TRBJ2-7; D may be TRBD1 (6 bases). Per germline, CDR1 MNHEY and CDR2 SVGAGI. CDR3 size: 16 residues. V lost 5 bases, J lost 2 bases, and 19 bases lay in between. The CDR3 loop is CASSNRLGAITYEQYF. The CDR3 nucleotides read TGTGCCAGCAGTAACCGGCTGGGGGCTATCACCTACGAGCAGTACTTC.

This clonotype appeared a few times. The CDR3 bases are TGCGCCAGCAGCCGGACTAGCGGGGCCCTCTACGAGCAGTACTTC. It translates to CASSRTSGALYEQYF. The chain has TRBV4-3 and TRBJ2-7, with 12 bases lining up with TRBD2. Germline CDR1 is LGHNA and CDR2 is YSLEER. The CDR3 length is 15 residues. The junction had 4 bases not matched to a gene; V was cut back by 4 bases and J by 3 bases.

The rearrangement joins TRBV4-3 to TRBJ1-3, with 7 bases identical to TRBD1. The V segment lost 2 bases and the J segment 2 bases; nucleotides outside the gene matches: 3. CDR1 is LGHNA and CDR2 is YSLEER in the germline V gene. The CDR3 consists of 15 residues. CDR3 sequence reads: CASSQNTGAGNTIYF. Written as DNA, the CDR3 is TGCGCCAGCAGCCAAAACACAGGGGCTGGAAACACCATATATTTT.

This CDR3 reads CASSVGAGVADTQYF. The CDR3 DNA reads as TGTGCCAGCAGCGTAGGTGCAGGGGTCGCAGATACGCAGTATTTT. V and J are TRBV9 and TRBJ2-3; D perhaps matches TRBD1 (6 bases). The CDR3 consists of 15 residues. Germline CDR1 is SGDLS and CDR2 is YYNGEE. The V end was cut by 0 bases, the J end by 4 bases, with 12 bases between.

There are a few counts of this clonotype. The rearrangement joins TRBV7-2 to TRBJ2-1, with D possibly matching TRBD2 (5 bases). The J call may be incorrect, as the DNA end agrees better with TRBJ2-7. Germline V gene sequence: CDR1 SGHTA, CDR2 FQGNSA. CDR3 length: 14 amino acids. CDR3 bases: TGTGCCAGCAGCTTAGCGGGGAGATACAATGAGCAGTACTTC. Its protein is CASSLAGRYNEQYF.

The chain combines TRBV4-3 with TRBJ1-2; no clear D. V was pared by 1 base and J by 0 bases, with 9 bases between. The germline V gene has CDR1 LGHNA and CDR2 YSLEER. This CDR3 region has 15 residues. CDR3 protein: CASSQGATSNYGYTF. The CDR3 nucleotides read TGCGCCAGCAGCCAAGGGGCTACTTCTAACTATGGCTACACCTTC.

This chain uses TRBV4-3 with TRBJ2-3; TRBD1 might be the D (6 bases). The length of the CDR3 is 17 residues. V was clipped by 0 bases and J by 1 base, with 14 bases between them. Germline V gene sequence: CDR1 LGHNA, CDR2 YSLEER. The CDR3 protein is CASSQDRKAGGTDTQYF. CDR3 DNA sequence: TGCGCCAGCAGCCAAGATAGGAAGGCAGGGGGCACAGATACGCAGTATTTT.

This clonotype was seen a handful of times. This rearrangement joins TRBV28 to TRBJ2-7, with 7 bases lining up with TRBD2. CDR1 is MDHEN and CDR2 is SYDVKM in the germline V gene. This CDR3 is built from 15 residues. V was clipped by 6 bases and J by 3 bases; unmatched bases: 11. CDR3 DNA: TGTGCCAGCAGGGGGGTGGCTAGCGGAGACTACGAGCAGTACTTC. Its translation: CASRGVASGDYEQYF.

This clonotype was picked up a small number of times. The junction and the germline gene differ at one end; a read error may be behind it. The J gene is TRBJ2-5, the V gene TRBV12-3 or TRBV12-4, with 7 bases fitting TRBD2. The CDR3 runs to 17 residues. The CDR3 sequence: CASSLKLGGANQETQYF. The CDR3 nucleotides read TGTGCCAGCAGTTTAAAGTTGGGAGGGGCAAATCAAGAGACTCAGTACTTC.

This chain joins TRBV7-2 and TRBJ2-4, with D perhaps TRBD2 (5 bases). V was clipped by 5 bases and J by 8 bases, with 13 bases between them. The CDR3 covers 13 residues. Germline V gene sequence: CDR1 SGHTA, CDR2 FQGNSA. CDR3 in DNA: TGTGCCAGCAGCCCGGGGTCGGGGTACATTCAGTACTTC. It specifies CASSPGSGYIQYF.

The J gene is TRBJ1-1, the V gene TRBV5-1; the D gene is possibly TRBD1 (5 bases). Trimming removed 2 bases at V and 5 bases at J, with 16 bases between. CDR3 length: 15 residues. Germline V lookup: CDR1 SGHRS, CDR2 YFSETQ. CDR3 amino acids: CASSFGGIRGTEAFF. In DNA form, the CDR3 reads TGCGCCAGCAGCTTTGGGGGGATCCGGGGGACTGAAGCTTTCTTT.

Here the CDR3 reads CASTPAGGVKQETQYF. The CDR3 DNA reads TGTGCCAGCACCCCAGCGGGGGGCGTAAAGCAAGAGACCCAGTACTTC. The rearrangement uses TRBV3-1 and TRBJ2-5; 9 bases agree with TRBD2. The junction had 11 bases not matched to a gene; V was cut back by 7 bases and J by 2 bases. CDR1 and CDR2 (germline): LGHDT, YNNKEL (reference sequence). There are 16 residues in the CDR3.

The chain carries TRBV7-2 and TRBJ1-2; tentatively, D is TRBD1 (5 bases). V shed 5 bases and J shed 8 bases, with 18 bases lying between them. Germline lookup yields CDR1 SGHTA and CDR2 FQGNSA. The CDR3 has 14 residues. CDR3 residues: CASSVVRAGRGYTF. CDR3 DNA sequence: TGTGCCAGCAGCGTAGTTCGGGCAGGGCGGGGCTACACCTTC.

The V gene is TRBV5-1, the J gene TRBJ1-1; maybe TRBD1 (5 bases). V dropped 4 bases and J dropped 5 bases, with 12 bases sitting between them. This CDR3 contains 13 residues. Germline CDR1 is SGHRS and CDR2 is YFSETQ. The CDR3 nucleotides are TGCGCCAGCAGCCCGGAGGGGAAAACTGAAGCTTTCTTT. It encodes CASSPEGKTEAFF. Supplemented by reference TRBV5-1 and TRBJ1-1, the full variable domain reads KAGVTQTPRYLIKTRGQQVTLSCSPISGHRSVSWYQQTPGQGLQFLFEYFSETQRNKGNFPGRFSGRQFSNSRSEMNVSTLELGDSALYLCASSPEGKTEAFFGQGTRLTVV.

Concerning this clonotype: Its ends do not fully match the called genes, so a read error is possible. The genes are TRBV7-9 and TRBJ2-1; 16 nucleotides line up with TRBD2. This CDR3 region has 15 residues. CDR1 and CDR2 from the germline V gene are SEHNR and FQNEAQ (reference sequence). CDR3: CASSAGLAGGHERFF. CDR3 DNA sequence: TGTGCCAGCAGCGCGGGACTAGCGGGGGGGCATGAGCGGTTCTTC.

With respect to this clonotype: A much larger clone differs by one base, so this may be a read error. The rearrangement joins TRBV4-2 to TRBJ2-5; TRBD2 agrees at 8 bases. The CDR3 loop spans 16 amino acids. Per germline, CDR1 LGHNA and CDR2 YNFKEQ. Written as DNA, the CDR3 is TGTGCCGGCAGCCAAGGGCTAGCGGGTATCCAAGAGACCCAGTACTTC. Its protein is CAGSQGLAGIQETQYF.

DNA of the CDR3: TGTGCCAGCAGTCCCCCCTCCGGGACAGGGCTTCAAGAGACCCAGTACTTC. It is translated as CASSPPSGTGLQETQYF. The J gene is TRBJ2-5, the V gene TRBV28; the match to TRBD1 covers 9 bases. In germline, CDR1 is MDHEN, CDR2 SYDVKM. The CDR3 has 17 residues. V shed 5 bases and J 2 bases; nucleotides not matched to a gene: 12.